What follows are 25 T cell receptor beta chains derived from one specimen sequenced in a study of blood T cell repertoires in COVID-19. Sequencing was performed with immunoSEQ multiplex PCR; in TCRdb, only in-frame clones are kept and a portion is missing. The data show a few hundred thousand clones, 75% to 90% seen once. The sample consisted of PBMCs or T cells enriched from blood (not recorded which). The receptors were sampled from a woman in her forties or fifties who had recovered from COVID-19.

The chain recombines TRBV6-1 with TRBJ2-2, with a weak D call TRBD2 (7 bases). The CDR3 runs to 19 residues. The V end was cut by 3 bases, the J end by 2 bases, with 22 bases between. Germline V lookup: CDR1 MNHNS, CDR2 SASEGT. The CDR3: CASSDRLRGARGNTGELFF. CDR3 DNA: TGTGCCAGCAGTGACAGGTTACGGGGGGCGCGCGGTAACACCGGGGAGCTGTTTTTT.

Regarding this clone: The identical CDR3 is also encoded by other nucleotide sequences in the sample. The rearrangement joins TRBV19 to TRBJ1-4; possible D gene TRBD1, 6 bases. From germline, CDR1 is LNHDA and CDR2 SQIVND (reference sequence). V lost 5 bases to trimming and J lost 0 bases, with 10 bases between them. The CDR3 length is 15 residues. The CDR3 nucleotides are TGTGCCAGTAGTGCAGGGGTTGCAACTAATGAAAAACTGTTTTTT. It encodes CASSAGVATNEKLFF.

The chain employs TRBV5-1 and TRBJ2-7, with 8 bases fitting TRBD2. The germline V gene encodes CDR1 SGHRS and CDR2 YFSETQ. This CDR3 region has 15 residues. With 3 bases clipped from V and 4 bases from J, the junction kept 9 bases outside the gene matches. In DNA form, the CDR3 reads TGCGCCAGCAGCTCGATAACTAGCGGAGGATACGAGCAGTACTTC. Residues: CASSSITSGGYEQYF.

This rearrangement joins TRBV7-8 to TRBJ2-1, with D perhaps TRBD2 (5 bases). V gave up 5 bases and J gave up 3 bases, with 17 bases separating them. The V gene's germline CDR1 is SGHVS and CDR2 FQNEAQ. CDR3 size: 16 residues. CDR3 nucleotide sequence: TGTGCCAGCAGCCAGGCTAGCCGCCAAGGCTACAATGAGCAGTTCTTC. Its translation is CASSQASRQGYNEQFF.

The chain uses TRBV9 and TRBJ2-7; 12 positions agree with TRBD1. The CDR3 totals 15 residues. Germline trimming cut 3 bases from V and 5 bases from J; bases unmatched to any gene: 6. The germline CDR1 and CDR2 sequences are SGDLS and YYNGEE. The CDR3 nucleotides read TGTGCCAGCAGCGCCCCGGGACAGGGGGCCCACGAGCAGTACTTC. This encodes CASSAPGQGAHEQYF. The full variable domain, rest sourced from reference TRBV9 and TRBJ2-7, is DSGVTQTPKHLITATGQRVTLRCSPRSGDLSVYWYQQSLDQGLQFLIQYYNGEERAKGNILERFSAQQFPDLHSELNLSSLELGDSALYFCASSAPGQGAHEQYFGPGTRLTVT.

This clone was observed a few times. The chain couples TRBV3-1 (or the pseudogene TRBV3-2) to TRBJ1-3; D might be TRBD1 (5 bases). V lost 3 bases and J lost 4, with 13 bases in between. The germline gives CDR1 LGHDT, CDR2 YNNKEL (reference sequence). This CDR3 has 15 residues. The CDR3 sequence: CASSQDMLLGNTIYF. Here the CDR3 DNA reads TGTGCCAGCAGCCAGGACATGCTCCTCGGAAACACCATATATTTT.

The chain is built from TRBV9 and TRBJ2-2; the match to TRBD2 covers 7 bases. This CDR3 is built from 15 residues. Germline loops: CDR1 SGDLS, CDR2 YYNGEE. After removal of 4 bases from V and 3 bases from J, the junction contained 6 bases not matched to a gene. The CDR3 protein is CASSPGGTYTGELFF. The DNA of the CDR3 is TGTGCCAGCAGCCCCGGGGGGACCTACACCGGGGAGCTGTTTTTT.

The chain recombines TRBV11-3 with TRBJ2-1, with 7 nucleotides matching TRBD2. The CDR3 runs 16 residues. CDR1 is SGHNT and CDR2 is YENEEA in the germline V gene. Trimming cost V 1 base and J 1 base; bases outside gene matches: 4. CDR3 in amino acids: CASSLGVGGSYNEQFF. In nucleotides, the CDR3 is TGTGCCAGCAGCTTAGGAGTCGGGGGGTCCTACAATGAGCAGTTCTTC.

The chain has TRBV28 and TRBJ1-2; 9 bases agree with TRBD1. The CDR3 consists of 15 residues. Germline V CDR1 and CDR2: MDHEN, SYDVKM. With 5 bases clipped from V and 3 bases from J, the junction kept 7 bases outside the gene matches. The CDR3: CASSLQGAVDYGYTF. CDR3 coding DNA: TGTGCCAGCAGTCTACAGGGGGCTGTAGACTATGGCTACACCTTC.

The CDR3 reads CASSLQGSWETQYF. The DNA for the CDR3 is TGTGCCAGCAGTTTACAGGGATCTTGGGAGACCCAGTACTTC. This rearrangement joins TRBV27 to TRBJ2-5; the D gene is possibly TRBD1 (5 bases). This CDR3 is built from 14 residues. Trimming removed 2 bases at V and 5 bases at J, with 12 bases between. CDR1 is MNHEY and CDR2 is SMNVEV in the germline V gene (reference sequence).

V gene TRBV2 combines with J gene TRBJ1-6; no clear D gene. The V gene's germline CDR1 is SNHLY and CDR2 FYNNEI. The length of the CDR3 is 14 residues. V was cut by 6 bases and J by 0 bases, with 6 bases left in between. CDR3 amino acids: CASRGSSYNSPLHF. In DNA form, the CDR3 reads TGTGCCAGCAGGGGCTCCTCCTATAATTCACCCCTCCACTTT.

Notes on this clone: A junction boundary mismatches the germline segment, possibly from a read error. V is TRBV7-6 and J is TRBJ2-1; 9 nucleotides line up with TRBD1. Germline CDR1 reads SGHVS; CDR2 reads FNYEAQ. The CDR3 covers 14 residues. CDR3 residues: CASSLAYGGTGLIF. Written as DNA, the CDR3 is TGTGCCAGCAGCTTAGCCTACGGGGGGACAGGGTTGATCTTC.

This chain links TRBV7-2 with TRBJ2-3, with D possibly matching TRBD1 (5 bases). The germline V gene has CDR1 SGHTA and CDR2 FQGNSA. V was cut by 2 bases and J by 0 bases, with 15 bases left in between. CDR3 size: 17 residues. CDR3 nucleotide sequence: TGTGCCAGCAGCTTAAGGTGGGGCGTTACTAGCACAGATACGCAGTATTTT. Protein sequence: CASSLRWGVTSTDTQYF.

The CDR3 sequence: CASSFRQGGTEAFF. The CDR3 DNA sequence: TGTGCCAGCAGCTTCCGACAGGGCGGGACTGAAGCTTTCTTT. This chain links TRBV7-9 with TRBJ1-1, with 7 positions matching TRBD1. Trimming cost V 3 bases and J 5 bases; bases outside gene matches: 6. This CDR3 region has 14 residues. Looked up from germline, CDR1 is SEHNR and CDR2 is FQNEAQ (reference sequence).

The chain joins TRBV30 to TRBJ2-7, with D unresolved. Germline V gives CDR1 GTSNPN, CDR2 SVGIG (reference sequence). CDR3 length: 12 residues. Trimming removed 0 bases at V and 5 bases at J, with 8 bases between. The CDR3 loop is CAWSVTGNEQYF. Written as DNA, the CDR3 is TGTGCCTGGAGTGTAACGGGTAACGAGCAGTACTTC.

The chain uses TRBV4-2 and TRBJ2-7; weak D call: TRBD1 (7 bases). This CDR3 region has 16 residues. CDR1 LGHNA and CDR2 YNFKEQ come from the germline V gene. Trimming shortened V by 4 bases and J by 2 bases, and 18 bases separated the two germline ends. The chain's CDR3 is CASSRPTRTGTYEQYF. In DNA form, the CDR3 reads TGTGCCAGCAGCCGCCCGACTAGGACAGGAACCTACGAGCAGTACTTC.

This chain links TRBV3-1 (or the pseudogene TRBV3-2) with TRBJ2-1, with TRBD2 identical over 11 bases. Trimming cost V 6 bases and J 4 bases; bases outside gene matches: 8. The CDR3 spans 16 residues. The V gene's germline CDR1 is LGHDT and CDR2 YNNKEL (reference sequence). In DNA form, the CDR3 reads TGTGCCAGCAGGGACCTTAGCGGGAGGGGGTACAATGAGCAGTTCTTC. Amino acid sequence: CASRDLSGRGYNEQFF.

This chain joins TRBV11-1 and TRBJ2-3; possible D gene TRBD2, 6 bases. There are 14 residues in the CDR3. The germline V gene encodes CDR1 SGHAT and CDR2 FQDESV (reference sequence). V shed 0 bases and J shed 7 bases, with 11 bases lying between them. CDR3 amino acids: CASSLATGGNTQYF. CDR3 in DNA: TGTGCCAGCAGCTTAGCAACAGGCGGGAATACGCAGTATTTT.

The V call is TRBV6-5, the J call TRBJ1-2, with TRBD1 identical over 7 bases. Trimming at V came to 2 bases and at J to 7 bases, leaving 10 bases not matched to a gene. The CDR3 covers 15 residues. Germline CDR1 reads MNHEY; CDR2 reads SVGAGI. CDR3 protein: CASSYGGRGSSGYTF. The CDR3 bases are TGTGCCAGCAGTTACGGAGGCAGGGGGTCGAGTGGCTACACCTTC.

The chain recombines TRBV29-1 with TRBJ2-3, with D unclear. The CDR3 length is 16 residues. The V end lost 7 bases, the J end lost 0 bases, and 20 bases lay between the germline ends. The V gene's germline CDR1 is SQVTM and CDR2 ANQGSEA. CDR3 region: CSATNPTLASTDTQYF. CDR3 in DNA: TGCAGCGCTACGAACCCGACCTTAGCTAGCACAGATACGCAGTATTTT.

The chain has TRBV30 and TRBJ2-1; TRBD2 is a possible D gene (6 bases). In germline, CDR1 is GTSNPN, CDR2 SVGIG (reference sequence). V lost 3 bases, J lost 6 bases, and 12 bases lay in between. CDR3 length equals 13 residues. The CDR3 loop reads CAWSLGTSNEQFF. The CDR3 DNA reads as TGTGCCTGGAGCCTAGGGACTTCCAATGAGCAGTTCTTC.

In its sample, this clone was seen once. The V call is TRBV12-3 or TRBV12-4, the J call TRBJ1-2; D not certain. V gave up 4 bases and J gave up 8 bases, with 14 bases separating them. CDR3 size: 13 residues. The CDR3 reads CASSSRGTDGYTF. In nucleotides, the CDR3 is TGTGCCAGCAGTTCCCGGGGTACTGACGGCTACACCTTC.

This clone has just a few counts. The rearrangement joins TRBV3-1 (or the pseudogene TRBV3-2) to TRBJ2-1; 13 bases fit TRBD2. The CDR3 spans 15 residues. Germline V gene lookup returns CDR1 LGHDT and CDR2 YNNKEL (reference sequence). The V and J ends lost 4 bases and 5 bases, in that order; junction bases with no gene match: 2. The CDR3 loop is CASSRGTSGNNEQFF. In DNA, the CDR3 is TGTGCCAGCAGCCGAGGGACTAGCGGGAACAATGAGCAGTTCTTC.

The CDR3 here is CASSSRDRGVNTEAFF. The CDR3 nucleotides are TGTGCCAGTAGTTCCCGGGACAGGGGAGTGAACACTGAAGCTTTCTTT. This chain links TRBV19 with TRBJ1-1; 10 bases are a match to TRBD1. Per the germline V gene, CDR1 is LNHDA and CDR2 is SQIVND (reference sequence). The CDR3 consists of 16 residues. Germline trimming cut 5 bases from V and 0 bases from J; bases unmatched to any gene: 6.

This clone appeared a single time. The chain is built from TRBV24-1 and TRBJ1-5, with TRBD1 identical over 11 bases. Germline-derived CDR1 and CDR2 are KGHDR and SFDVKD. V trimming: 4 bases; J trimming: 4 bases; junction bases outside the gene matches: 5. The CDR3 spans 16 residues. In nucleotides, the CDR3 is TGTGCCACCAGTGAAACCGGGACAGGGGGGAATCAGCCCCAGCATTTT. This codes for CATSETGTGGNQPQHF.